This T cell receptor (beta chain) was sequenced in a study of shared clonotypes between healthy human individuals (dated by TCRdb to the early 2020s). Study-level background: A couple of women and a few men aged 18 to 49 years were included in the cohort. To increase sequencing depth and limit assay-specific biases, TCR repertoire library preparation and sequencing were carried out by different laboratories using diverse techniques. Per donor, leukapheresis produced somewhere between about 0.8 and 9 billion PBMCs. For each donor, CD4 naive and CD4 memory were each given three plates, CD8 naive was given two plates, and CD8 memory was given one plate. To estimate repertoire size and how much clonotype sharing occurs between individuals, the study deeply sequenced the blood TCR repertoires of about five healthy adults.

To note about this clone: Its binding antigen is unknown. It has no much larger one-base neighbor in the sample; base qualities were not kept.

Donors were healthy HIV-negative adults with no recently reported acute infections or vaccinations. Only Caucasian adults living in Nashville, Tennessee, USA were represented among the donors. CD4+ T cells were enriched through magnetic negative selection, after which naive cells were positively selected on CD45RA and the remaining negative fraction served as the memory subset. After blood collection by leukapheresis, PBMCs were isolated using Ficoll-Histopaque density gradient centrifugation and then cryopreserved in the vapor phase of liquid nitrogen. Analytical flow cytometry was used to check the purity and quantity of each magnetically sorted T cell population. Genomic DNA was isolated from every sorted fraction and measured by UV absorbance on a Nanodrop 2000c. Using the deep immunoSEQ assay, multiplex PCR amplified TCR CDR3 regions from genomic DNA. For each cell subset, the extracted genomic DNA was distributed evenly across all wells of several immunoSEQ 96-well plates, and each plate served as one replicate. Each replicate PCR for sorted subsets received roughly 0.2 ug genomic DNA, equal to tens of thousands of T cell genomes. The purified libraries were quantified using a Qubit 3.0 fluorometer, sized with a Bioanalyzer 2100, and then quantified again using the KAPA Library Quantification kit. A separate single-read 150-cycle Illumina NextSeq 550 flow cell was used to sequence each immunoSEQ 96-well plate. From the authors' description of their analysis: Because the immunoSEQ output held only junctional sequences and lacked quality scores, the filtering could not match the filtering applied to full-length reads. Sequences were annotated with PyIR, a Python wrapper for IgBLAST v1.9, and V/J genes and CDR3 were assigned using IMGT germline references. Reads with weak V/J assignments (E-value above 1e-6), missing CDR3, stop codons, out-of-frame junctions, or ambiguous translated residues were removed. V3J clonotypes were defined as sequences sharing an identical inferred V gene, J gene, and CDR3 amino acid sequence. The percentage overlap between two repertoires was calculated by dividing the number of shared unique clonotypes by the size of the smaller repertoire. Repertoire richness was assessed with RTK rarefaction, the Chao1 estimator, and Recon v2.1 estimates of unobserved clonotypes. Generation probabilities for all TCRbeta clonotypes obtained by the gDNA method from four donors were computed using OLGA. Held by TCRdb, this immuneACCESS table contains in-frame sequences only and omits some clones. Under half of the omission traces to an unresolved V gene where checked; the cause of the rest is unknown. The DNA gave D and trimming, while V, J and clone size come from that table. The table for this sample lists roughly 2.5 million clones; about 92% of them were counted only once. In total, the top ten clones hold over 0.12% of the sample.

The research as a whole found: Clonotypes shared by all four sorted-subset donors showed higher generation probabilities than non-shared clonotypes. Sharing across four donors was observed for 4.5% to 6.5% of naive CD4, 3% to 3.5% of naive CD8, roughly 2.4% of memory CD4, and around 0.42% of memory CD8 clonotypes. Based on pairwise subsampling, the degree of clonotype sharing among donors was expected to be affected by sequencing depth. Larger estimated clonotype richness was generally found for naive subsets than for memory subsets. Sampling was restricted to blood, and TCR repertoires in tissue are likely to differ from TCR repertoires in blood. The small number of donors limited the genetic and exposure-history diversity represented. Incomplete sequencing was indicated by rarefaction of sorted-subset datasets, despite the large sequencing depth.

The CDR3 covers 13 residues, taking in both the cysteine and the phenylalanine. Only the CDR3 part of the read is kept: 39 bases, read in frame from the first base. CDR1 and CDR2 are drawn from the germline V gene: SGHRS, YFSETQ. Cut back by 7 bases and 2 bases, the V and J ends lie 7 bases apart. Input material: naive CD4+ T cells sorted from blood. Sample cell subset or site, as interpreted from the label and publication: CD45RA+ positively selected. The sequence derives from a man between 18 and 35 years old in good health. Recombination joined TRBV5-1 with TRBJ2-6; a confident D gene designation cannot be given. The CDR3 here reads CASYNTGANVLTF. DNA sequence: TGCGCCAGCTATAATACTGGGGCCAACGTCCTGACTTTC.